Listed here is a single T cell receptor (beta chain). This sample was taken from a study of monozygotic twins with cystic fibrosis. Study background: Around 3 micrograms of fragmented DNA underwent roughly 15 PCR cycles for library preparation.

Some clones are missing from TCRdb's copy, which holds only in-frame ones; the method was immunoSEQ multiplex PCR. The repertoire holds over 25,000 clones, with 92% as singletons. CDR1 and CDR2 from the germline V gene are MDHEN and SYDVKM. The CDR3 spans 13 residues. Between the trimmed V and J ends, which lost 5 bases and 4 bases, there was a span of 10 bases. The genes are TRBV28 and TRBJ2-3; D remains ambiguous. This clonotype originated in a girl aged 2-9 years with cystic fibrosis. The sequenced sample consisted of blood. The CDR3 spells CASSLPIPDTQYF. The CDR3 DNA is TGTGCCAGCAGTCTCCCTATCCCAGATACGCAGTATTTT.